This TCR beta chain stems from a study of a mutant IDH1 vaccine in newly diagnosed glioma. Study details: Each patient was administered eight vaccinations, scheduled in weeks 1, 3, 5, 7, 11, 15, 19 and 23. Vaccine administration was initiated 4-6 weeks following radiotherapy alone, or with temozolomide cycles.

Overall study results and limits: There seemed to be no relation between pseudoprogression and changes in top peripheral T cell clonotypes.

Assay: immunoSEQ multiplex PCR; the TCRdb copy retains only in-frame clones and omits some. Of roughly 51,000 clones in the sample, around 80% were seen once. This clone was recorded only once. What it binds is not known. Sample time point: week 5, during vaccination. Topical imiquimod accompanied each vaccine dose, which consisted of 300 ug of mutant IDH1 20-mer peptide. Astrocytomas found in donors were new, WHO grade 3 or 4, IDH1-mutant and ATRX-lost. The sample here was PBMCs, taken from a glioma patient whose treatment included an IDH1 peptide vaccine. The TCR comes from a man younger than 40 with glioma.

CDR3 bases: TGTGCCATCAGTACTACAGGGGCGTCTGGAAACACCATATATTTT. Translation: CAISTTGASGNTIYF. The chain has TRBV10-3 and TRBJ1-3, with 7 bases identical to TRBD1. Germline CDR1 reads ENHRY; CDR2 reads SYGVKD. Trimming removed 5 bases from V and 1 base from J; junction bases left unmatched: 5. The CDR3 sequence is 15 residues long.